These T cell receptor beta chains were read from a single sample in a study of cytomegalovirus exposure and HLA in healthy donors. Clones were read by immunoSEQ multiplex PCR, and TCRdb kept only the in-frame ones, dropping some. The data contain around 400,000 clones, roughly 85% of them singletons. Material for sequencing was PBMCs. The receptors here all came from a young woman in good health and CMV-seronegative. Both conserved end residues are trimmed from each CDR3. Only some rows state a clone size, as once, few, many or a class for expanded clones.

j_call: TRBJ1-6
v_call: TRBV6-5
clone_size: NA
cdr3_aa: ASSGEDLYNSPLH

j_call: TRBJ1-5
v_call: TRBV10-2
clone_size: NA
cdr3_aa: ASSERDRGYQPQH

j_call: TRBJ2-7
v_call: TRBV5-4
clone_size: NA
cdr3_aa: ASSLVGGLYEQY

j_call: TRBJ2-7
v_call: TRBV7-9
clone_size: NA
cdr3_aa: ASSPGEQY

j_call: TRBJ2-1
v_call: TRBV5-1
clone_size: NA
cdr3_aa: ASSLAPSGDNNEQF

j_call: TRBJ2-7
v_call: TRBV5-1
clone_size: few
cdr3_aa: ASSVGIPGRYEQY

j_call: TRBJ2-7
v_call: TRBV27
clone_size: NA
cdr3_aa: ASSLAASGYEQY

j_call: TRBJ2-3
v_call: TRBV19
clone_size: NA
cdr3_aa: ASSIEEGAGGVGTDTQY

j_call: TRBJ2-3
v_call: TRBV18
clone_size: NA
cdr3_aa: ASSLQGADTQY

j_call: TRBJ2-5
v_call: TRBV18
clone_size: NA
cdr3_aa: ASSPLTGEETQY

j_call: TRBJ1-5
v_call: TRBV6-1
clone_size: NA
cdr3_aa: ASRGDRSDQPQH

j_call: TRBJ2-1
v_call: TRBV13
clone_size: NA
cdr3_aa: ASSPETAPSVNEQF

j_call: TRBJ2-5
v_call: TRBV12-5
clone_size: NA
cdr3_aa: ASGFGSAPGGTQY

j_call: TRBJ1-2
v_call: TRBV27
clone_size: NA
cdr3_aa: ASSLSIQGRYGYT

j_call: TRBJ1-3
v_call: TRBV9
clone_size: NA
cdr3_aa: ASSATGAFSGNTIY

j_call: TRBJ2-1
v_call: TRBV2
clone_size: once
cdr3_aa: ASRESTGGNYNEQF

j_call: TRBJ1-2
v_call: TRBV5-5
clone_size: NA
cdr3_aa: ASSLAQGDTYGYT

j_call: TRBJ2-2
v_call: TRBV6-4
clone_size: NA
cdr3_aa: ATRQGAITGELF

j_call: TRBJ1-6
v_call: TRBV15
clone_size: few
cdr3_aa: ATSQDRGNSPLH

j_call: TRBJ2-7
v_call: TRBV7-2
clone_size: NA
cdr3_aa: ASSARGQQLQY

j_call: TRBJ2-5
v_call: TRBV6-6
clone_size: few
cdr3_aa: ASMSVQETQY

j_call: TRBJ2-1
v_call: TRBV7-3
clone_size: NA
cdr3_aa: ASSSRAGTYNEQF

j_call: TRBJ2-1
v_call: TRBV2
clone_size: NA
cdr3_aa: ASSPNNEQF

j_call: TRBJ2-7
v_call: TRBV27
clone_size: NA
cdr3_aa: ASSLRDEQY

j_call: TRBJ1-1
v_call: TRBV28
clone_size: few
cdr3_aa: SSGELAF

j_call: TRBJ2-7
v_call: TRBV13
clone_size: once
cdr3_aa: ASSSPGTSGTSYEQY

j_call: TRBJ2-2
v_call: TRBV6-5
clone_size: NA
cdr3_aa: ASSPGQVGELF

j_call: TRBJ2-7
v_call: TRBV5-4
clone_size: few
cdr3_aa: ASSWAGAEQY

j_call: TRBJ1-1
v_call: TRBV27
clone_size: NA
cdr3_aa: ASSTHSRETEAF

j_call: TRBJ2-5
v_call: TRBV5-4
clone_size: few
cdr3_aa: ASSQPRKGGSSETQY

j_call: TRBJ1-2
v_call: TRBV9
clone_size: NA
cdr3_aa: ASSGGEPYGYT

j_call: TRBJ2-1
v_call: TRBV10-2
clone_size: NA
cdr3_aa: ATGERAGAGNEQF

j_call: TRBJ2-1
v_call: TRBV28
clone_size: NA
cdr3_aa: ASRTGYNEQF

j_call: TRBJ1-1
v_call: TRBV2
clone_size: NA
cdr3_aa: ASSADGQGVEAF

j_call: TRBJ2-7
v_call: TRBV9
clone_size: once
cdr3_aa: ASSARGTSGEQY

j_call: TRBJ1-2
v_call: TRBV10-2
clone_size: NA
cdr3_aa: ASSGGDKGYGYT

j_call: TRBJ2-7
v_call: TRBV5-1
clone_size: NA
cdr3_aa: ASSSSTGTSGRYNYEQY

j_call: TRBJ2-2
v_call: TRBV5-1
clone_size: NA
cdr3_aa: ASSLVAGELF

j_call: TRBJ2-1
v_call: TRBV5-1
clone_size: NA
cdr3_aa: ASSPGTSGSVNEQF

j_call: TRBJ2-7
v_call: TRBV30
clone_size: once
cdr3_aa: AWSSLGVGEQY

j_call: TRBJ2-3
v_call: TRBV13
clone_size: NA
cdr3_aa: ASSQRQGRTDTQY